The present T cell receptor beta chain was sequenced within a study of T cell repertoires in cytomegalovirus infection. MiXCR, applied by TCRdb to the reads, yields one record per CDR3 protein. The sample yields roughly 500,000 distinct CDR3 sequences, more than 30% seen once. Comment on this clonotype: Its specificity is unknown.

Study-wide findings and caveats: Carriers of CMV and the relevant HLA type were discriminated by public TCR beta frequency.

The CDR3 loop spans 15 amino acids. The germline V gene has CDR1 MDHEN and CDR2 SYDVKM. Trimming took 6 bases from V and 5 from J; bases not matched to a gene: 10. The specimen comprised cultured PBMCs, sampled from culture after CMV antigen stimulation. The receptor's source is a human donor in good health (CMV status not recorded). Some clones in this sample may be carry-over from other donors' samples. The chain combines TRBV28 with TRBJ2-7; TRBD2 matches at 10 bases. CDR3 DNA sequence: TGTGCCAGCAGGTACTTTAGCGGGAGGAGGAACGAGCAGTACTTC. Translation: CASRYFSGRRNEQYF.